This T cell receptor (beta chain) was recovered during a study of a mutant IDH1 vaccine in newly diagnosed glioma. Documented time point: week 23, last vaccination. One vaccine dose held 300 ug of mutant IDH1 20-mer peptide and came with topical imiquimod. In its sample, this clone was seen a few times. What it binds is unknown. The method was immunoSEQ multiplex PCR; TCRdb's version includes in-frame clones alone and lacks a portion of them. The data hold tens of thousands of clones, with over 70% observed a single time. The material was PBMCs, obtained from a glioma patient whose treatment included an IDH1 peptide vaccine. The sequence came from a man aged 40-49 years with glioma.

The CDR3 reads CASSYRVRGNSPLHF. The CDR3, as DNA: TGTGCCAGCAGTTACCGGGTACGGGGGAATTCACCCCTCCACTTT. V usage is TRBV27 and J usage is TRBJ1-6; D is possibly TRBD1 (5 bases). The germline V gene encodes CDR1 MNHEY and CDR2 SMNVEV (reference sequence). The CDR3 has 15 amino acids. Trimming shortened V by 4 bases and J by 7 bases, and 14 bases separated the two germline ends.